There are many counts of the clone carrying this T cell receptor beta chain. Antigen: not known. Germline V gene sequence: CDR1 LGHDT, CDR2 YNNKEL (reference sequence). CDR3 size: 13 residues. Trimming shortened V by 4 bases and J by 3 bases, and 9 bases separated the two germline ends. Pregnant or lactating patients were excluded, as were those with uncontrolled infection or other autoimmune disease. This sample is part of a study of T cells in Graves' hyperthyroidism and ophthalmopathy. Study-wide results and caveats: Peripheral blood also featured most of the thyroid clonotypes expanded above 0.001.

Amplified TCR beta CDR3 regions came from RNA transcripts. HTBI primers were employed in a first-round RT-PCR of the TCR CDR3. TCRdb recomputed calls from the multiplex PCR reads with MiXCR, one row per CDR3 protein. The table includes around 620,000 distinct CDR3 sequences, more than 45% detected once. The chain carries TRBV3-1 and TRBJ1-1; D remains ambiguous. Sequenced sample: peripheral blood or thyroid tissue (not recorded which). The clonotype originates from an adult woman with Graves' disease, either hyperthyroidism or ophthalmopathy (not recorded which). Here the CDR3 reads CASSPLVDTEAFF. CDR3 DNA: TGTGCCAGCAGCCCCCTCGTGGACACTGAAGCTTTCTTT.